The entry that follows covers one T cell receptor beta chain sequence. The data originate from a study of T cell responses to AZD1222 COVID-19 vaccine. TCRdb keeps only in-frame clones here, not all; method: immunoSEQ multiplex PCR. The sample has some 140,000 clones; roughly nine tenths are singletons. This TCR derives from an adult in good health. Here the sequenced sample was peripheral blood, taken on day 0 of AZD1222 vaccination.

CDR3 DNA: TGTGCCAGCAGTTCCCGTTTGGGGAGAAGCTTCCTTACCTCCTACGAGCAGTACTTC. It codes for CASSSRLGRSFLTSYEQYF. The chain is built from TRBV28 and TRBJ2-7; D might be TRBD2 (5 bases). This CDR3 has 19 residues. From germline, CDR1 is MDHEN and CDR2 SYDVKM. Trimming cost V 4 bases and J 0 bases, with 25 bases left between them. The whole variable domain, remainder taken from reference TRBV28 and TRBJ2-7, is DVKVTQSSRYLVKRTGEKVFLECVQDMDHENMFWYRQDPGLGLRLIYFSYDVKMKEKGDIPEGYSVSREKKERFSLILESASTNQTSMYLCASSSRLGRSFLTSYEQYFGPGTRLTVT.